Below, 32 T cell receptor beta chains from the same sample are listed, as sequenced in a study of blood T cell repertoires in COVID-19 (dated by TCRdb to about 2020). The method behind the library was the immunoSEQ multiplex PCR assay. The clones in this table, taken by TCRdb from immuneACCESS, are in-frame only. Not every clone is retained; where verified, under half of the shortfall comes from an unresolved V gene, and the cause of the rest is unknown. This sample has approximately 65,000 clones in its table, and 89% of those were observed once. The ten largest clonotypes hold about 4.9% of the sample. Material: peripheral blood. The receptor source for this set is a woman aged 50 to 60 with active COVID-19.

The chain links TRBV11-2 to TRBJ1-1; D is uncertain. There are 15 residues in the CDR3. CDR1 and CDR2 from the germline V gene are SGHAT and FQNNGV. V lost 2 bases and J 0 bases, leaving 10 bases between the germline ends. This CDR3 reads CASSLSGPMNTEAFF. CDR3 nucleotides: TGTGCCAGCAGCTTATCAGGCCCAATGAACACTGAAGCTTTCTTT.

The rearrangement joins TRBV7-8 to TRBJ1-5; possibly TRBD1 for D (6 bases). The ends were cut back, 4 bases at V and 4 bases at J, with 14 bases in the middle. Germline loops: CDR1 SGHVS, CDR2 FQNEAQ. The CDR3 is made up of 15 amino acids. The CDR3 DNA is TGTGCCAGCAGCTCGGGCACAGGGTGGAATCAGCCCCAGCATTTT. Amino acids: CASSSGTGWNQPQHF.

The J gene is TRBJ2-1, the V gene TRBV7-7; 10 bases match TRBD2. The ends lost 4 bases at V and 7 bases at J; junction bases unmatched: 10. CDR3 length: 16 residues. From germline, CDR1 is SSHAT and CDR2 FNYEAQ (reference sequence). CDR3 region: CASSSTGTSVLNEQFF. The DNA of the CDR3 is TGTGCCAGCAGCTCCACCGGGACTAGCGTATTGAATGAGCAGTTCTTC.

The chain uses TRBV2 and TRBJ1-1; TRBD1 is a possible D gene (5 bases). V lost 6 bases and J lost 4, with 15 bases in between. Germline V lookup: CDR1 SNHLY, CDR2 FYNNEI. The CDR3 is 14 residues long. The CDR3: CASRRAGGGTEAFF. CDR3 DNA: TGTGCCAGCAGGCGGGCTGGGGGGGGCACTGAAGCTTTCTTT.

This clone was seen only once. The CDR3 DNA sequence: TGTGCCAGCAGCCATAGCGGGAGTGTCGTAGCAGATACGCAGTATTTT. Its translation: CASSHSGSVVADTQYF. The chain links TRBV3-1 (or the pseudogene TRBV3-2) to TRBJ2-3; 9 positions agree with TRBD2. Germline values: CDR1 LGHDT, CDR2 YNNKEL (reference sequence). J lost 4 bases, V lost 3 bases, and 8 bases had no gene match. The CDR3 is made up of 16 amino acids.

V usage is TRBV7-6 and J usage is TRBJ2-7; 9 bases match TRBD2. The V segment lost 2 bases and the J segment 3 bases; nucleotides outside the gene matches: 11. Germline V gives CDR1 SGHVS, CDR2 FNYEAQ. The CDR3 spans 17 residues. CDR3 nucleotides: TGTGCCAGCAGCTTACAGGGAGGACTAGCGATGAGCTACGAGCAGTACTTC. Translated: CASSLQGGLAMSYEQYF.

The gene calls are TRBV7-8 and TRBJ1-2, with a weak D call TRBD1 (6 bases). Germline values: CDR1 SGHVS, CDR2 FQNEAQ. The CDR3 consists of 11 residues. V was shortened by 6 bases and J by 6 bases, with 8 bases between the two germline ends. This chain's CDR3 is CASSPGDGYTF. Here the CDR3 DNA reads TGTGCCAGCAGTCCAGGGGATGGCTACACCTTC. The full variable domain, its missing parts supplied by reference TRBV7-8 and TRBJ1-2, is GAGVSQSPRYKVAKRGQDVALRCDPISGHVSLFWYQQALGQGPEFLTYFQNEAQLDKSGLPSDRFFAERPEGSVSTLKIQRTQQEDSAVYLCASSPGDGYTFGSGTRLTVV.

The chain couples TRBV6-4 to TRBJ1-1, with D possibly being TRBD1 (6 bases). Germline values: CDR1 MRHNA, CDR2 SNTAGT. The CDR3 is 14 residues long. Trimming pared 0 bases from V and 4 bases from J, leaving 9 bases between. The CDR3 DNA reads TGTGCCAGCAGTGACTCGGGCAGGGGCACTGAAGCTTTCTTT. Translation: CASSDSGRGTEAFF.

The chain carries TRBV6-1 and TRBJ2-5; a possible D gene is TRBD1 (5 bases). Trimming shortened V by 2 bases and J by 1 base, and 11 bases separated the two germline ends. This CDR3 has 15 amino acids. Germline-derived CDR1 and CDR2 are MNHNS and SASEGT. The CDR3 protein is CASSEYRTFQETQYF. Here the CDR3 DNA reads TGTGCCAGCAGTGAATATAGGACATTCCAAGAGACCCAGTACTTC.

J is TRBJ1-3 and V is TRBV28; D uncertain. CDR1 and CDR2 (germline): MDHEN, SYDVKM. This CDR3 contains 13 residues. The V end was cut by 3 bases, the J end by 2 bases, with 5 bases between. The CDR3 DNA follows: TGTGCCAGCAGTTTGGCAGCTGGAAACACCATATATTTT. This translates into CASSLAAGNTIYF.

The chain has TRBV19 and TRBJ1-1; D unresolved. This CDR3 has 15 amino acids. Germline-derived CDR1 and CDR2 are LNHDA and SQIVND (reference sequence). V lost 3 bases, J lost 3 bases, and 14 bases lay in between. The CDR3 here is CASSMRYVRDTEAFF. The CDR3 nucleotides read TGTGCCAGTAGTATGAGGTACGTTCGGGACACTGAAGCTTTCTTT. The full variable domain, in which reference TRBV19 and TRBJ1-1 provide the parts outside the CDR3, is DGGITQSPKYLFRKEGQNVTLSCEQNLNHDAMYWYRQDPGQGLRLIYYSQIVNDFQKGDIAEGYSVSREKKESFPLTVTSAQKNPTAFYLCASSMRYVRDTEAFFGQGTRLTVV.

The gene calls are TRBV11-2 and TRBJ1-2, with TRBD1 matching over 7 bases. V was pared by 4 bases and J by 4 bases, with 9 bases of the junction left unmatched. The germline V gene has CDR1 SGHAT and CDR2 FQNNGV. The CDR3 has 15 amino acids. The CDR3 spells CASSSTGERAYGYTF. The CDR3 region has the DNA TGTGCCAGCAGCTCTACAGGGGAGCGGGCCTATGGCTACACCTTC.

V usage is TRBV29-1 and J usage is TRBJ2-7; 7 nucleotides line up with TRBD1. V gave up 4 bases and J gave up 9 bases; unmatched junction bases: 9. The CDR3 is made up of 12 amino acids. Per the germline V gene, CDR1 is SQVTM and CDR2 is ANQGSEA. The CDR3, as DNA: TGCAGCGTTGTGAGACAGGGAAGGCGGCAGTACTTC. It specifies CSVVRQGRRQYF.

This clone was observed a handful of times. The rearrangement links TRBV5-1 to TRBJ2-1; 11 nucleotides align to TRBD2. Germline CDR1 is SGHRS and CDR2 is YFSETQ. J lost 7 bases, V lost 4 bases, and 7 bases had no gene match. The CDR3 loop spans 15 amino acids. The CDR3 region is CASSPGTSGQNEQFF. CDR3 DNA: TGCGCCAGCAGCCCCGGGACTAGCGGTCAGAATGAGCAGTTCTTC. Using reference TRBV5-1 and TRBJ2-1 for the parts outside the CDR3, the full variable domain is KAGVTQTPRYLIKTRGQQVTLSCSPISGHRSVSWYQQTPGQGLQFLFEYFSETQRNKGNFPGRFSGRQFSNSRSEMNVSTLELGDSALYLCASSPGTSGQNEQFFGPGTRLTVL.

This clone turned up a few times. The chain recombines TRBV12-3 or TRBV12-4 with TRBJ2-7; D gene unclear. CDR3 size: 13 residues. V was pared by 7 bases and J by 5 bases, with 15 bases between. For the CDR3, the DNA is TGTGCCAGCAAATCCACGCGCGGCGACGAGCAGTACTTC. Translating it yields CASKSTRGDEQYF.

The sample holds a few counts of this clone. The gene calls are TRBV10-3 and TRBJ2-3; the match to TRBD2 covers 10 bases. The length of the CDR3 is 17 residues. Looked up from germline, CDR1 is ENHRY and CDR2 is SYGVKD. With 0 bases clipped from V and 2 bases from J, the junction kept 5 bases outside the gene matches. The CDR3 protein is CAISESPSGSPTDTQYF. The CDR3 DNA follows: TGTGCCATCAGTGAGTCTCCTAGCGGGAGCCCCACAGATACGCAGTATTTT.

The CDR3 DNA reads TGTGCCAGTAGTACTAGACTAGCGGGAGCCTATGGGTCGCAGTTCTTC. Amino acid sequence: CASSTRLAGAYGSQFF. This chain uses TRBV19 with TRBJ2-1; TRBD2 matches 12 bases. Trimming at V came to 4 bases and at J to 12 bases, leaving 13 bases not matched to a gene. This CDR3 contains 16 residues. CDR1 and CDR2 (germline): LNHDA, SQIVND (reference sequence).

The rearrangement links TRBV14 to TRBJ2-1; 10 positions match TRBD1. CDR1 is SGHDN, CDR2 FVKESK, per germline. V lost 6 bases and J lost 4; bases outside the gene matches: 9. This CDR3 has 16 amino acids. DNA for the CDR3: TGTGCCAGCAGTTCCCGACAGGGGGCGACTTACAATGAGCAGTTCTTC. Amino acids: CASSSRQGATYNEQFF. Filled out from reference TRBV14 and TRBJ2-1, the complete variable domain reads EAGVTQFPSHSVIEKGQTVTLRCDPISGHDNLYWYRRVMGKEIKFLLHFVKESKQDESGMPNNRFLAERTGGTYSTLKVQPAELEDSGVYFCASSSRQGATYNEQFFGPGTRLTVL.

The genes are TRBV27 and TRBJ1-3; the D gene is possibly TRBD1 (6 bases). V lost 0 bases, J lost 3 bases, and 12 bases lay in between. Germline V gene lookup returns CDR1 MNHEY and CDR2 SMNVEV (reference sequence). The CDR3 has 16 amino acids. DNA of the CDR3: TGTGCCAGCAGTTTATCGATCAGGGGCAGTGGAAACACCATATATTTT. Its translation: CASSLSIRGSGNTIYF.

This chain links TRBV6-6 with TRBJ1-1, with 7 bases aligning to TRBD1. The length of the CDR3 is 14 residues. From germline, CDR1 is MNHNY and CDR2 SVGAGI (reference sequence). V lost 2 bases and J lost 4; bases outside the gene matches: 4. The CDR3 DNA follows: TGTGCCAGCAGTTACATGGCAGGGGGCACTGAAGCTTTCTTT. Translating gives CASSYMAGGTEAFF.

The chain recombines TRBV4-1 with TRBJ2-7; D gene unclear. Looked up from germline, CDR1 is MGHRA and CDR2 is YSYEKL. V was pared by 1 base and J by 5 bases, with 15 bases between. The CDR3 sequence is 15 residues long. The CDR3: CASSQASRSKDEQYF. In DNA form, the CDR3 reads TGCGCCAGCAGCCAAGCTAGTCGCTCAAAGGACGAGCAGTACTTC.

For the CDR3, the DNA is TGCGCCAGCAGCTCCGGGAATCTCTACGAGCAGTACTTC. Translated: CASSSGNLYEQYF. The J gene is TRBJ2-7, the V gene TRBV10-1; D perhaps matches TRBD2 (5 bases). This CDR3 is 13 amino acids long. CDR1 and CDR2 from the germline V gene are WNHNN and SYGVQD (reference sequence). Trimming removed 6 bases from V and 3 bases from J, with 12 bases in between.

The V and J genes are TRBV5-5 and TRBJ1-6; D not certain. In germline, CDR1 is SGHKS, CDR2 YYEKEE (reference sequence). The CDR3 runs to 18 residues. V lost 0 bases and J lost 0, with 13 bases in between. The CDR3 sequence is CASSLEGGVSSYNSPLHF. The CDR3 DNA reads as TGTGCCAGCAGCTTGGAAGGCGGGGTATCCTCCTATAATTCACCCCTCCACTTT.

This clone was detected once. The V gene is TRBV5-5, the J gene TRBJ2-3; 9 nucleotides agree with TRBD2. Germline V gene data show CDR1 as SGHKS and CDR2 as YYEKEE (reference sequence). The ends lost 0 bases at V and 4 bases at J; junction bases unmatched: 6. The CDR3 length is 16 residues. The CDR3 bases are TGTGCCAGCAGCTTGGCCGGAGCGGGAGGTTCAGATACGCAGTATTTT. Encoded protein: CASSLAGAGGSDTQYF.

The CDR3 sequence is CSVSPPGGRGSQYF. The CDR3 DNA reads TGCAGCGTCTCACCCCCTGGCGGGAGGGGATCGCAGTATTTT. The chain carries TRBV29-1 and TRBJ2-3; 9 bases line up with TRBD2. CDR3 length: 14 residues. With 6 bases clipped from V and 10 bases from J, the junction kept 14 bases outside the gene matches. Germline V lookup: CDR1 SQVTM, CDR2 ANQGSEA.

V gene TRBV4-2 combines with J gene TRBJ2-1, with D hard to call. V lost 0 bases and J 7 bases, leaving 13 bases between the germline ends. The CDR3 totals 15 residues. Germline CDR1 is LGHNA and CDR2 is YNFKEQ. The CDR3 DNA reads as TGTGCCAGCAGCCAAGATCCTCCCAGGCCGAATGAGCAGTTCTTC. Its protein is CASSQDPPRPNEQFF.

V and J are TRBV12-5 and TRBJ2-2, with D hard to call. Trimming left V 3 bases short and J 8 bases short, with 10 bases between. The CDR3 runs to 13 residues. Germline values: CDR1 LGHNT, CDR2 FRNRAP. The CDR3 DNA sequence: TGTGCTAGTGGTTTTGGAGCCGCTGGGGAGCTGTTTTTT. Translation: CASGFGAAGELFF.

The V gene is TRBV6-1, the J gene TRBJ2-1; possible D gene TRBD2, 5 bases. The CDR3 extends over 15 amino acids. Germline lookup yields CDR1 MNHNS and CDR2 SASEGT. Trimming took off 0 bases at V and 2 bases at J, with 8 bases between the two ends. CDR3 bases: TGTGCCAGCAGTGAAGCGGGAGCGCCCTACAATGAGCAGTTCTTC. Translation: CASSEAGAPYNEQFF.

In DNA, the CDR3 is TGTGCCACCAGGGGGACAGAAAACACTGAAGCTTTCTTT. Translated: CATRGTENTEAFF. V gene TRBV24-1 combines with J gene TRBJ1-1, with TRBD1 matching over 7 bases. Losses at the gene ends were 7 bases for V and 2 bases for J; bases not matched to a gene: 3. The CDR3 consists of 13 residues. Per germline, CDR1 KGHDR and CDR2 SFDVKD.

This rearrangement joins TRBV7-9 to TRBJ1-1; 9 nucleotides agree with TRBD1. The CDR3 runs to 14 residues. Germline values: CDR1 SEHNR, CDR2 FQNEAQ (reference sequence). V shed 1 base and J 3 bases; nucleotides not matched to a gene: 0. The CDR3 DNA follows: TGTGCCAGCAGCTTAGGGACAGGGGACACTGAAGCTTTCTTT. The encoded protein is CASSLGTGDTEAFF.

The chain has TRBV6-6 and TRBJ2-7, with unresolved D. V was pared by 6 bases and J by 0 bases, with 12 bases between. Germline CDR1 and CDR2: MNHNY and SVGAGI (reference sequence). The CDR3 runs to 14 residues. Written as DNA, the CDR3 is TGTGCCAGCAGGCCCGGGTCAAGCTCCTACGAGCAGTACTTC. It is translated as CASRPGSSSYEQYF.

The chain carries TRBV10-3 and TRBJ2-1; D may be TRBD1 (6 bases). Germline V gene sequence: CDR1 ENHRY, CDR2 SYGVKD. The V end lost 4 bases, the J end lost 5 bases, and 9 bases lay between the germline ends. This CDR3 has 13 amino acids. In nucleotides, the CDR3 is TGTGCCATCAGTGGGCAGGGGAACAATGAGCAGTTCTTC. Its protein product is CAISGQGNNEQFF.